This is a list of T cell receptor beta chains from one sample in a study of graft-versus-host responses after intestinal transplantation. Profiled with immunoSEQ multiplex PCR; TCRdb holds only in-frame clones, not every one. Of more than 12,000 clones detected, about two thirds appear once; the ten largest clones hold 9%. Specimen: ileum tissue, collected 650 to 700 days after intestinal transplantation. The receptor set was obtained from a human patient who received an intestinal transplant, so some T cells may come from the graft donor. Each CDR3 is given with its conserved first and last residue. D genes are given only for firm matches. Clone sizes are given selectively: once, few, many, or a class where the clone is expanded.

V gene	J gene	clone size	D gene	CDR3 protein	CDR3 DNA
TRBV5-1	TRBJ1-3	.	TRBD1	CASSDRERTGNTIYF	TGCGCCAGCAGTGACAGGGAAAGGACTGGAAACACCATATATTTT
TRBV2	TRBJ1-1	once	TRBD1	CASSEGGQGISEAFF	TGTGCCAGCAGTGAAGGTGGACAGGGGATATCTGAAGCTTTCTTT
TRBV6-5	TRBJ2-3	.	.	CASSYTRLARADTQYF	TGTGCCAGCAGCTACACGAGGCTAGCGAGGGCAGATACGCAGTATTTT
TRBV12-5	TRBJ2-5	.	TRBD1	CASGLVRGQGQETQYF	TGTGCTAGTGGTTTGGTACGGGGACAGGGGCAAGAGACCCAGTACTTC
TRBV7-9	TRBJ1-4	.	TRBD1	CASSQGQNNEKLFF	TGTGCCAGCAGCCAGGGACAGAATAATGAAAAACTGTTTTTT
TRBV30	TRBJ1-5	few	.	CAWSVGGFSNQPQHF	TGTGCCTGGAGTGTTGGAGGGTTTAGCAATCAGCCCCAGCATTTT
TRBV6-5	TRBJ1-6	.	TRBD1	CASSYSRTGNSPLHF	TGTGCCAGCAGTTACAGCAGGACAGGGAATTCACCCCTCCACTTT
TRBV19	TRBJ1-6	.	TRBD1	CASKEGAGNSPLHF	TGTGCCAGTAAGGAGGGGGCGGGAAATTCACCCCTCCACTTT
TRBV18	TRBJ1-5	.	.	CASSPTQASNQPQHF	TGTGCCAGCTCCCCGACGCAGGCCAGCAATCAGCCCCAGCATTTT
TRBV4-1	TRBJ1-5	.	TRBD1	CASSQGLGGGQPQHF	TGCGCCAGCAGCCAAGGCCTAGGGGGCGGTCAGCCCCAGCATTTT
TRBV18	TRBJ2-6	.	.	CASSPQVWQGSSGANVLTF	TGTGCCAGCTCACCACAGGTTTGGCAGGGTTCCTCTGGGGCCAACGTCCTGACTTTC
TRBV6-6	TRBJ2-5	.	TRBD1	CASSHRTGVGETQYF	TGTGCCAGCAGCCACCGGACAGGGGTGGGAGAGACCCAGTACTTC
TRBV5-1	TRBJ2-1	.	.	CASSLAVAGNEQFF	TGCGCCAGCAGCTTGGCCGTGGCAGGCAATGAGCAGTTCTTC
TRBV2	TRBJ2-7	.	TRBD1	CASSLLQGVEQYF	TGTGCCAGCAGTTTACTACAGGGGGTTGAGCAGTACTTC
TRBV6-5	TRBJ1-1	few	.	CASSSWLKNTEAFF	TGTGCCAGCAGTTCCTGGCTCAAGAACACTGAAGCTTTCTTT
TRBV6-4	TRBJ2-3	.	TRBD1	CASSDRFGGTGSDTQYF	TGTGCCAGCAGTGACCGCTTCGGGGGGACAGGGAGTGATACGCAGTATTTT
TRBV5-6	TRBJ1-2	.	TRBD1	CASSLGGTGDGYGYTF	TGTGCCAGCAGCTTGGGGGGGACAGGGGACGGCTATGGCTACACCTTC
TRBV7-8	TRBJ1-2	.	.	CASSGHLYGYTF	TGTGCCAGCAGTGGACACCTCTATGGCTACACCTTC
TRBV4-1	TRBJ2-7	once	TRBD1	CASSLRQGVFEQYF	TGCGCCAGCAGCCTCCGGCAGGGGGTGTTCGAGCAGTACTTC
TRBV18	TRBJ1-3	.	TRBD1	CASSPPGGRLLTGNTIYF	TGTGCCAGCTCACCGCCAGGGGGTCGGCTTCTAACTGGAAACACCATATATTTT
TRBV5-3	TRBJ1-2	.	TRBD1	CASSRTGSNYGYTF	TGTGCCAGCAGCCGGACAGGTTCTAACTATGGCTACACCTTC
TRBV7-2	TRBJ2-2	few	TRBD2	CASRPPGLADPGELFF	TGTGCCAGCAGGCCCCCGGGACTAGCGGACCCCGGGGAGCTGTTTTTT
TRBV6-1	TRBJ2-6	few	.	CASSGQVGANVLTF	TGTGCCAGCAGTGGACAGGTTGGGGCCAACGTCCTGACTTTC
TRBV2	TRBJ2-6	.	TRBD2	CASSETSGGSGANVLTF	TGTGCCAGCAGTGAGACTAGCGGGGGGTCTGGGGCCAACGTCCTGACTTTC
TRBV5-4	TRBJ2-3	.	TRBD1	CASSWGQYTDTQYF	TGTGCCAGCAGCTGGGGACAGTACACAGATACGCAGTATTTT
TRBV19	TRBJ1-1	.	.	CASSIAIDTEAFF	TGTGCCAGTAGTATAGCAATTGACACTGAAGCTTTCTTT
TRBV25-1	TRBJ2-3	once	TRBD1	CASSPRTGSTDTQYF	TGTGCCAGCAGTCCCCGGACAGGTAGCACAGATACGCAGTATTTT
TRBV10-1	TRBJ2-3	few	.	CASSDDRYSTDTQYF	TGCGCCAGCAGTGACGACAGATATAGCACAGATACGCAGTATTTT
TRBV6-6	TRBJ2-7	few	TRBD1	CASRFGQGSDEQYF	TGTGCCAGCAGGTTTGGACAGGGGTCCGACGAGCAGTACTTC
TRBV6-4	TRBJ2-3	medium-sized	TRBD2	CASSFSGGNTDTQYF	TGTGCCAGCAGTTTTAGCGGGGGGAACACAGATACGCAGTATTTT